This TCR beta chain comes out of a study of cytomegalovirus exposure and HLA in healthy donors. Trimming took off 2 bases at V and 4 bases at J, with 15 bases between the two ends. The germline CDR1 and CDR2 sequences are SGHTS and YDEGEE. The CDR3 consists of 15 residues. PCR was performed using 60 Vbeta and 13 Jbeta primers. The repertoire was sequenced with immunoSEQ multiplex PCR; TCRdb's copy has only in-frame clones and lacks some. The repertoire table contains around 100,000 clones. Sequencing input: PBMCs. The TCR was taken from a man younger than 45 in good health and CMV-seronegative. This chain joins TRBV5-8 and TRBJ1-2, with D maybe TRBD1 (5 bases). CDR3 sequence: CASSFDSSHCYGYTF. CDR3 sequence (DNA): TGTGCCAGCAGCTTCGACAGCTCTCACTGCTATGGCTACACCTTC.